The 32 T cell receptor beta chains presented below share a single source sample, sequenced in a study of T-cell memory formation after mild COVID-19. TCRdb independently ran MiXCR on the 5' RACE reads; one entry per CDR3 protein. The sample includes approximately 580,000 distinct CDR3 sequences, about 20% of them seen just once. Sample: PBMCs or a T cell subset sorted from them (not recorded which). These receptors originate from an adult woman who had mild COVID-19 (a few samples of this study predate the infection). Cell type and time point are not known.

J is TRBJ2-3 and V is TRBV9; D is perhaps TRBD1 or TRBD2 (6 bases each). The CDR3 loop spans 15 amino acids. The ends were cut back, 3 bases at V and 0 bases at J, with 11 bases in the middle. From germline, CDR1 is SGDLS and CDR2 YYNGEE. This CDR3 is CASSGGAISTDTQYF. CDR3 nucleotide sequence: TGTGCCAGCAGCGGGGGGGCTATTAGCACAGATACGCAGTATTTT.

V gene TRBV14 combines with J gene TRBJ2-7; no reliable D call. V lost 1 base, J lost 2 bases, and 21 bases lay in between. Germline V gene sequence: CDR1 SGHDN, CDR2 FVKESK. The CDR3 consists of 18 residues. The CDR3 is CASSQVSGFGHQPYEQYF. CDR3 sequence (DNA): TGTGCCAGCAGCCAAGTCAGTGGGTTTGGGCACCAACCCTACGAGCAGTACTTC.

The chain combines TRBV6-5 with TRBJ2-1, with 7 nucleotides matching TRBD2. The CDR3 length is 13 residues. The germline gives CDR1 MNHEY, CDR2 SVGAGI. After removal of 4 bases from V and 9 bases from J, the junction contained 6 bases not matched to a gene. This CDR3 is CASSSPTSAEQFF. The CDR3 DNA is TGTGCCAGCAGTTCCCCCACTAGCGCTGAGCAGTTCTTC.

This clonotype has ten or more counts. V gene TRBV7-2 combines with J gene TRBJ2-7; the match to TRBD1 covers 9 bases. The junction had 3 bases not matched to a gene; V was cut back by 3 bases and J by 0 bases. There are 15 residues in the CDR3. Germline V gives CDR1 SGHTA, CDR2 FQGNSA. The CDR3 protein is CASSLDRGPSYEQYF. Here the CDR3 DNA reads TGTGCCAGCAGCTTGGACAGGGGACCCTCCTACGAGCAGTACTTC. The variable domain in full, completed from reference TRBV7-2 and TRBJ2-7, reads GAGVSQSPSNKVTEKGKDVELRCDPISGHTALYWYRQSLGQGLEFLIYFQGNSAPDKSGLPSDRFSAERTGGSVSTLTIQRTQQEDSAVYLCASSLDRGPSYEQYFGPGTRLTVT.

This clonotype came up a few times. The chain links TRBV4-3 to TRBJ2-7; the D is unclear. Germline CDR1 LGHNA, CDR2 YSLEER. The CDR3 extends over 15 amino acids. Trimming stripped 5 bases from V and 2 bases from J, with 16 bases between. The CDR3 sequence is CASSSYLVGTYEQYF. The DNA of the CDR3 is TGCGCCAGCAGCTCATACTTGGTAGGGACCTACGAGCAGTACTTC.

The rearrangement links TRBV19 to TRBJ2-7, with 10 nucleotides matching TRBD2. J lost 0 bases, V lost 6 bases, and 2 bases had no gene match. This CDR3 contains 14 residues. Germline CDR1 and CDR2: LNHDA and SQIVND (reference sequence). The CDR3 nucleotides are TGTGCCAGTAGCGGGACTAGCGCCTCCTACGAGCAGTACTTC. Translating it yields CASSGTSASYEQYF.

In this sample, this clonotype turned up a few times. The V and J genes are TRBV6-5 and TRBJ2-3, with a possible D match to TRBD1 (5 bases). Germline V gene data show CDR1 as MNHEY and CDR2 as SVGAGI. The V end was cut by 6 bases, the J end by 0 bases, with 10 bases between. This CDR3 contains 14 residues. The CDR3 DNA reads TGTGCCAGCAGAGGGGCCCCTAGCACAGATACGCAGTATTTT. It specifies CASRGAPSTDTQYF.

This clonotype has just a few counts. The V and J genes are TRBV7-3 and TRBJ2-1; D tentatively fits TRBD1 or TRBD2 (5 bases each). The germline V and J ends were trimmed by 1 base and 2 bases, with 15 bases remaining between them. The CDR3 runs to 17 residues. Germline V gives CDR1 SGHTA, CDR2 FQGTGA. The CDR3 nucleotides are TGTGCCAGCAGCTTAATGGGACCGAGTATAACCTACAATGAGCAGTTCTTC. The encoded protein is CASSLMGPSITYNEQFF.

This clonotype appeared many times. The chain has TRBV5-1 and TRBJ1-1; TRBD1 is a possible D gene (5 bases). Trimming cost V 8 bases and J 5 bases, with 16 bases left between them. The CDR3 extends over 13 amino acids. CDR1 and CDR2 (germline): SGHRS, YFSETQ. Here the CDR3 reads CASQEGRKTEAFF. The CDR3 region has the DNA TGCGCCAGTCAGGAGGGGCGGAAGACTGAAGCTTTCTTT.

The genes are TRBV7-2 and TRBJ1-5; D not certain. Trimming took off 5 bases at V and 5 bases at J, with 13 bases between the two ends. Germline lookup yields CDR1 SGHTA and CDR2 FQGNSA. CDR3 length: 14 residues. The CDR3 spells CASSPGEGHQPQHF. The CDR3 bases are TGTGCCAGCAGCCCAGGTGAGGGTCATCAGCCCCAGCATTTT.

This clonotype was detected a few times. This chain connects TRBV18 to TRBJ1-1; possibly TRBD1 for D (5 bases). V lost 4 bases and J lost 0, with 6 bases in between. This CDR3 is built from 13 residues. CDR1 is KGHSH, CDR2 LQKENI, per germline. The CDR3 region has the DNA TGTGCCAGCTCACGGGGGATGAACACTGAAGCTTTCTTT. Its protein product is CASSRGMNTEAFF.

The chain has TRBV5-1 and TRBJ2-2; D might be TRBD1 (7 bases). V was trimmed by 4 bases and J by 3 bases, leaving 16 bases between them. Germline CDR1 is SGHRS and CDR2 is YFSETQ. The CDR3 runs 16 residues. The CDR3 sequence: CASSGGGRFDTGELFF. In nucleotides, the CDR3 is TGCGCCAGCAGCGGAGGGGGCAGATTTGACACCGGGGAGCTGTTTTTT.

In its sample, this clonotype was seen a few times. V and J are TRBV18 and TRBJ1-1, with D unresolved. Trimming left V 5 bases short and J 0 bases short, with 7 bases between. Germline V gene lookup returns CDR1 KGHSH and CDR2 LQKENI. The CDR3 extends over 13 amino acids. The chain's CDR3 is CASSSDMNTEAFF. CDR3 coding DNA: TGTGCCAGCTCATCAGACATGAACACTGAAGCTTTCTTT.

The CDR3: CASSPPDRDRYEQYF. CDR3 sequence (DNA): TGTGCCAGCTCACCCCCGGACAGGGATCGCTACGAGCAGTACTTC. V gene TRBV18 combines with J gene TRBJ2-7; 8 bases match TRBD1. The CDR3 is 15 residues long. The ends lost 3 bases at V and 3 bases at J; junction bases unmatched: 7. Germline V gene data show CDR1 as KGHSH and CDR2 as LQKENI.

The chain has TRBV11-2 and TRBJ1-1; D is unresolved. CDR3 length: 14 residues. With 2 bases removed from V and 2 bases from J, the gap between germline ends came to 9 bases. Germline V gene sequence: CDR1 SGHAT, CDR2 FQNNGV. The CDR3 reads CASSLFAVNTEAFF. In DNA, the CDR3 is TGTGCCAGCAGCTTATTTGCCGTCAACACTGAAGCTTTCTTT.

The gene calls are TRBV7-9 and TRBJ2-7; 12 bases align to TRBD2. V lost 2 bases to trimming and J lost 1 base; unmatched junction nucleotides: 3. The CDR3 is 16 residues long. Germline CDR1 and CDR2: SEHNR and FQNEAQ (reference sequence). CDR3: CASSLYLAGGSYEQYF. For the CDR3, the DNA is TGTGCCAGCAGCTTATATCTAGCGGGAGGGTCCTACGAGCAGTACTTC. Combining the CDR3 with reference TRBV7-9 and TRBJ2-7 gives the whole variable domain DTGVSQNPRHKITKRGQNVTFRCDPISEHNRLYWYRQTLGQGPEFLTYFQNEAQLEKSRLLSDRFSAERPKGSFSTLEIQRTEQGDSAMYLCASSLYLAGGSYEQYFGPGTRLTVT.

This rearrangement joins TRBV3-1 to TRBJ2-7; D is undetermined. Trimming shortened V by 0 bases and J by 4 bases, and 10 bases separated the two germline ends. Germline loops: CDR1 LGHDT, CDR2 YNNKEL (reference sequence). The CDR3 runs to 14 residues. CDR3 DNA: TGTGCCAGCAGCCAAGAAATACGGACGTACGAGCAGTACTTC. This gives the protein CASSQEIRTYEQYF.

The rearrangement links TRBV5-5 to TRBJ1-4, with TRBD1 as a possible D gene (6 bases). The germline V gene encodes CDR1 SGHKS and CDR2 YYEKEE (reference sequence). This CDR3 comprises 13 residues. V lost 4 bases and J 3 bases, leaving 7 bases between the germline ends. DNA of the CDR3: TGTGCCAGCAGCGGGACACCTAATGAAAAACTGTTTTTT. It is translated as CASSGTPNEKLFF.

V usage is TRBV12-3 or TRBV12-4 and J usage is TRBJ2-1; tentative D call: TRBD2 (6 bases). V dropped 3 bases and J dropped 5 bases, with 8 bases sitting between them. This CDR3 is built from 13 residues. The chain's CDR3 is CASSFLANNEQFF. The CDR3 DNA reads TGTGCCAGCAGTTTTCTAGCGAACAATGAGCAGTTCTTC.

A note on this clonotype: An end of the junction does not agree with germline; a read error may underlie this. This CDR3 reads CSVRTVPLNEQFF. The CDR3 DNA follows: TGCAGTGTTAGAACGGTCCCCCTCAATGAGCAGTTCTTC. The chain uses TRBV20-1 and TRBJ2-1, with no clear D. In germline, CDR1 is DFQATT, CDR2 SNEGSKA (reference sequence). This CDR3 is built from 13 residues.

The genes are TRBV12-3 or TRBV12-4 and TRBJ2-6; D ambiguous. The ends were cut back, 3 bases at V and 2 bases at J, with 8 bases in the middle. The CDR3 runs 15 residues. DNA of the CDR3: TGTGCCAGCAGTTTGATAGATACTGGGGCCAACGTCCTGACTTTC. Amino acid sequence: CASSLIDTGANVLTF.

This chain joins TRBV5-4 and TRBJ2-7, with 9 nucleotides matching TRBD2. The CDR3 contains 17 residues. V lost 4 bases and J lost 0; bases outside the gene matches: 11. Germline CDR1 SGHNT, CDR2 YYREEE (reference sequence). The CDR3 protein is CASSRGLAGTSSYEQYF. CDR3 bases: TGTGCCAGCAGCCGAGGGCTAGCGGGGACCAGCTCCTACGAGCAGTACTTC.

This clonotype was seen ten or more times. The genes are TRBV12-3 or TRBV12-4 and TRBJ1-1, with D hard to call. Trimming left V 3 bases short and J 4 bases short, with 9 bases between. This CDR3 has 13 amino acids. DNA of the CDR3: TGTGCCAGCAGTTTTCGGCCAACCACTGAAGCTTTCTTT. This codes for CASSFRPTTEAFF.

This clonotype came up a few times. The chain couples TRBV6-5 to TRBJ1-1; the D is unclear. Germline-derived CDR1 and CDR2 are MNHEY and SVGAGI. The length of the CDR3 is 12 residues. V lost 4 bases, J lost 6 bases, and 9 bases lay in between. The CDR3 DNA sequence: TGTGCCAGCAGTTCTCCAGTGGCTGAAGCTTTCTTT. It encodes CASSSPVAEAFF.

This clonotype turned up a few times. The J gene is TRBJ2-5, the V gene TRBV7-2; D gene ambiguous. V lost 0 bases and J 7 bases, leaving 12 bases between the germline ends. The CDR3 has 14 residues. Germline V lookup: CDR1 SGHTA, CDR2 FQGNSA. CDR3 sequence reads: CASSLAPPMSTQYF. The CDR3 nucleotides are TGTGCCAGCAGCTTAGCCCCCCCCATGTCGACCCAGTACTTC.

CDR3 residues: CASSFGDRDTGELFF. Written as DNA, the CDR3 is TGCGCCAGCAGCTTTGGAGACAGGGACACCGGGGAGCTGTTTTTT. The chain combines TRBV5-1 with TRBJ2-2; TRBD1 matches 7 bases. CDR3 size: 15 residues. In germline, CDR1 is SGHRS, CDR2 YFSETQ. The ends lost 2 bases at V and 3 bases at J; junction bases unmatched: 4.

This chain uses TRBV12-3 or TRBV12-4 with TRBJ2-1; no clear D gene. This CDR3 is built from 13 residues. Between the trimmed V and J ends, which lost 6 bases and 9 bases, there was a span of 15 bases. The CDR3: CASRLSRASEQFF. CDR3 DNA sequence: TGTGCCAGCAGGCTATCTAGAGCAAGTGAGCAGTTCTTC.

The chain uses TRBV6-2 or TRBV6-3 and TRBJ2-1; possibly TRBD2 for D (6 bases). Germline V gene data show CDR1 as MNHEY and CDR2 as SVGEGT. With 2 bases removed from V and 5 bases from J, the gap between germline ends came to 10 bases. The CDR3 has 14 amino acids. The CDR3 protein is CASSYGGIHNEQFF. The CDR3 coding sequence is TGTGCCAGCAGTTACGGAGGGATCCACAATGAGCAGTTCTTC.

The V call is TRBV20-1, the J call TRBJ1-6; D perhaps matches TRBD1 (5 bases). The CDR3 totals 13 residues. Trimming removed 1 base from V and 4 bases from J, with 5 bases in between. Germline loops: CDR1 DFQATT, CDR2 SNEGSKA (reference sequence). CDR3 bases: TGCAGTGCTAGAGCAGGGTATAATTCACCCCTCCACTTT. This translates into CSARAGYNSPLHF.

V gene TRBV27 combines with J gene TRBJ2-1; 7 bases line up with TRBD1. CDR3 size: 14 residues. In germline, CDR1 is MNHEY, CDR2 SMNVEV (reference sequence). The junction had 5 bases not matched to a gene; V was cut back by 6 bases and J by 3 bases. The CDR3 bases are TGTGCCAGCAGAGGCAGGGGGTACTACAATGAGCAGTTCTTC. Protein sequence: CASRGRGYYNEQFF.

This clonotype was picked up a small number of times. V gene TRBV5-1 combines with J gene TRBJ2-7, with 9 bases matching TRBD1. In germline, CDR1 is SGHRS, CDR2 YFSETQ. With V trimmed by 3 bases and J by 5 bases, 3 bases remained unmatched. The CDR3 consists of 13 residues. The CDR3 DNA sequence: TGCGCCAGCAGCTCGGACAGGGGAGACGAGCAGTACTTC. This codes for CASSSDRGDEQYF.

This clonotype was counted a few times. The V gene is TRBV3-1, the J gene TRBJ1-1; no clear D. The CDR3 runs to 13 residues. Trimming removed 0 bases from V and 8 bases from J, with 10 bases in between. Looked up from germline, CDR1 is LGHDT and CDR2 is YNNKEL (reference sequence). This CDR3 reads CASSQERRREAFF. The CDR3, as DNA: TGTGCCAGCAGCCAAGAACGGAGACGAGAAGCTTTCTTT.